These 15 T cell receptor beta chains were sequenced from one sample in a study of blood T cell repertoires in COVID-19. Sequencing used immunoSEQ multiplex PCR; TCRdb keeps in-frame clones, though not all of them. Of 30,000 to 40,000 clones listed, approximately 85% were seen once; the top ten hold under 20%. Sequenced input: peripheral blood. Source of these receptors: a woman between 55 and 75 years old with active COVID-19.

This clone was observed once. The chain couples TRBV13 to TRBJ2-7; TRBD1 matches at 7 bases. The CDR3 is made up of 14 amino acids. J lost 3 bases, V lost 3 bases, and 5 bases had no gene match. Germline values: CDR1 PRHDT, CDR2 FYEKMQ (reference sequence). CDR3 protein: CASSFRQGHYEQYF. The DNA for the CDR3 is TGTGCCAGCAGCTTCAGACAGGGCCACTACGAGCAGTACTTC.

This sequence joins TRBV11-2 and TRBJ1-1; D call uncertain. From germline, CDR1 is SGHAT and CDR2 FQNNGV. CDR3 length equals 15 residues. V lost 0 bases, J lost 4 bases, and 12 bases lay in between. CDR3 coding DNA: TGTGCCAGCAGCTTAGATTCCGGGTTGAGCACTGAAGCTTTCTTT. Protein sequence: CASSLDSGLSTEAFF.

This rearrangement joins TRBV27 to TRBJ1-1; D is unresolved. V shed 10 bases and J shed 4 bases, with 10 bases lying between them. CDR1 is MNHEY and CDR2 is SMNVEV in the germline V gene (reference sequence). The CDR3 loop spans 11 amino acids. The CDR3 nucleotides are TGTGCCACACAGTACCTCACTGAAGCTTTCTTT. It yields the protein CATQYLTEAFF.

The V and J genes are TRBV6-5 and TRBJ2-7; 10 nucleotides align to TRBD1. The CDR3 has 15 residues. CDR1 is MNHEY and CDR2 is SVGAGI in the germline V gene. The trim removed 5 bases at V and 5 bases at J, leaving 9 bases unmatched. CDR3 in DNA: TGTGCCAGCAGTATCTCGTGGGACAGGGGAAACGAGCAGTACTTC. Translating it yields CASSISWDRGNEQYF.

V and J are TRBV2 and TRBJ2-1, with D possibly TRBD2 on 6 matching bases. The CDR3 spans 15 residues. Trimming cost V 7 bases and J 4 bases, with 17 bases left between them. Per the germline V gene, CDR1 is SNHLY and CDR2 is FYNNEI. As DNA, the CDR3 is TGTGCCAGCATAAGGTCGGCGGGGCCGTACAATGAGCAGTTCTTC. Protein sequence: CASIRSAGPYNEQFF.

The CDR3 protein is CASSSGLVGWSTDTQYF. CDR3 nucleotides: TGCGCCAGCAGCAGCGGACTAGTCGGTTGGAGCACAGATACGCAGTATTTT. The V gene is TRBV5-1, the J gene TRBJ2-3; 7 bases are shared with TRBD2. V shed 4 bases and J 0 bases; nucleotides not matched to a gene: 11. CDR1 and CDR2 (germline): SGHRS, YFSETQ. The CDR3 sequence is 17 residues long.

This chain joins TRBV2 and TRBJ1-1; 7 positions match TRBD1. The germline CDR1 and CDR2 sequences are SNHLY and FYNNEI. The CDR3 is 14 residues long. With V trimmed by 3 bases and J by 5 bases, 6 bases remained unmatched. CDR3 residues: CASSENRGATEAFF. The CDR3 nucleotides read TGTGCCAGCAGTGAGAACAGGGGAGCGACTGAAGCTTTCTTT.

In DNA form, the CDR3 reads TGTGCCAGCAGCCCGCAGGCCCCGTACAATGAGCAGTTCTTC. This translates into CASSPQAPYNEQFF. The rearrangement links TRBV7-2 to TRBJ2-1; D is unresolved. From germline, CDR1 is SGHTA and CDR2 FQGNSA. The length of the CDR3 is 14 residues. Between the trimmed V and J ends, which lost 5 bases and 4 bases, there was a span of 12 bases.

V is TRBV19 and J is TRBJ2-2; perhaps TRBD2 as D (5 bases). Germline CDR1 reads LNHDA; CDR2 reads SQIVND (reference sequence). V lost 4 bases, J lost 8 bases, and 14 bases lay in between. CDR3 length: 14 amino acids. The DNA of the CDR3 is TGTGCCAGTAGTAGGACTTGGTTAGTAGGGGAGCTGTTTTTT. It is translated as CASSRTWLVGELFF.

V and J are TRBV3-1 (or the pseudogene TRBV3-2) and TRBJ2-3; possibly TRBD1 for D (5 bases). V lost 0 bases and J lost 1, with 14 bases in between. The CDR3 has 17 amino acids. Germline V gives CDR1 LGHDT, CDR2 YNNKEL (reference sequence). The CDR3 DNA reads TGTGCCAGCAGCCAAGATCCCGTAGGGGTTGGCACAGATACGCAGTATTTT. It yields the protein CASSQDPVGVGTDTQYF.

Here the CDR3 reads CASSGTSGPAEQFF. The CDR3 DNA is TGTGCCAGCAGCGGGACTAGCGGGCCTGCCGAGCAGTTCTTC. The chain uses TRBV2 and TRBJ2-1; 12 bases agree with TRBD2. The CDR3 loop spans 14 amino acids. Germline-derived CDR1 and CDR2 are SNHLY and FYNNEI. V dropped 6 bases and J dropped 10; count of bases not matched to a gene: 7.

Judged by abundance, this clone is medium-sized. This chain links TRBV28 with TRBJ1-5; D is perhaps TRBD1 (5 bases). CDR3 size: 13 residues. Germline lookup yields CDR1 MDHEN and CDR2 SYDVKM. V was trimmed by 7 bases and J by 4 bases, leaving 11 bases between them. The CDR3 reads CASMGGRNQPQHF. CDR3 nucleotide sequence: TGTGCCAGCATGGGGGGGAGGAATCAGCCCCAGCATTTT.

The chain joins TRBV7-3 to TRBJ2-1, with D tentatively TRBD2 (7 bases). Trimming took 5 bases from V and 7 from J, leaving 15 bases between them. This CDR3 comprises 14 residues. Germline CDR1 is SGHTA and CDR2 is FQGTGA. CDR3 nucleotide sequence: TGTGCCAGCAGCCGGGGGGCGTGGGAAAATGAGCAGTTCTTC. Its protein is CASSRGAWENEQFF.

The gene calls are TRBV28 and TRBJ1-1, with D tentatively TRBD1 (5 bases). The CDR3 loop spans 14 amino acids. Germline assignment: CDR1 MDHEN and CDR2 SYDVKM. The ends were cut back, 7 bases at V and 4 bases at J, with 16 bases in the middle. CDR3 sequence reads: CASTPGGAGTEAFF. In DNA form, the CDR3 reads TGTGCCAGCACTCCCGGCGGGGCCGGCACTGAAGCTTTCTTT.

CDR3 loop: CASSPRTGGTDTQYF. The CDR3 coding sequence is TGTGCCAGCTCCCCCCGGACAGGGGGCACAGATACGCAGTATTTT. V and J are TRBV6-5 and TRBJ2-3, with 9 bases aligning to TRBD1. Germline values: CDR1 MNHEY, CDR2 SVGAGI. The trim removed 8 bases at V and 1 base at J, leaving 7 bases unmatched. This CDR3 spans 15 amino acids.